This passage covers 7 T cell receptor beta chains from one sample sequenced in a study of T cells in Graves' hyperthyroidism and ophthalmopathy. RNA transcripts gave rise to amplified TCR beta CDR3 regions. Primed by the HTBI set, a first-round RT-PCR was run on the TCR CDR3. In TCRdb, the multiplex PCR reads were re-called with MiXCR into one record per CDR3 protein. The data show around 100,000 distinct CDR3 sequences, 45% to 50% seen once. Sequencing input: blood. These receptors were collected from a man in his forties with Graves' hyperthyroidism.

This clonotype showed up just once. The chain combines TRBV15 with TRBJ2-5; D may be TRBD1 (5 bases). The CDR3 runs 14 residues. Trimming removed 3 bases at V and 4 bases at J, with 12 bases between. Germline V gives CDR1 LNHNV, CDR2 YYDKDF (reference sequence). CDR3 amino acids: CATSSGAGVETQYF. CDR3 DNA sequence: TGTGCCACCAGCAGTGGGGCTGGGGTAGAGACCCAGTACTTC.

This clonotype turned up a few times. The rearrangement uses TRBV6-1 and TRBJ2-2; D gene ambiguous. V was clipped by 1 base and J by 1 base, with 7 bases between them. Germline V gene lookup returns CDR1 MNHNS and CDR2 SASEGT. The CDR3 has 15 amino acids. The chain's CDR3 is CASSEVLMNTGELFF. CDR3 in DNA: TGTGCCAGCAGTGAAGTGCTGATGAACACCGGGGAGCTGTTTTTT.

In this sample, this clonotype turned up many times. The J gene is TRBJ2-1, the V gene TRBV5-4; 11 nucleotides agree with TRBD2. Germline V CDR1 and CDR2: SGHNT, YYREEE (reference sequence). Trimming removed 0 bases from V and 9 bases from J; junction bases left unmatched: 5. The CDR3 spans 15 residues. The CDR3 DNA reads as TGTGCCAGCAGCTTGGATAGCGGGAGGGCGAGTGAGCAGTTCTTC. It is translated as CASSLDSGRASEQFF.

The chain is built from TRBV19 and TRBJ2-5, with D perhaps matching TRBD2 (5 bases). The CDR3 length is 14 residues. Deletions cut 6 bases from V and 5 bases from J, with 16 bases between. Germline loops: CDR1 LNHDA, CDR2 SQIVND (reference sequence). CDR3 sequence reads: CASRTRGLGETQYF. The CDR3 DNA follows: TGTGCCAGTAGAACTCGGGGTCTAGGGGAGACCCAGTACTTC.

The chain recombines TRBV2 with TRBJ1-6; 8 nucleotides agree with TRBD1. V gave up 4 bases and J gave up 12 bases; unmatched junction bases: 5. In germline, CDR1 is SNHLY, CDR2 FYNNEI. The CDR3 runs to 13 residues. CDR3 DNA sequence: TGTGCCAGCAGTGGGGACAGGATCCAACCCCTCCACTTT. Its protein is CASSGDRIQPLHF.

The genes are TRBV25-1 and TRBJ1-1; 11 nucleotides agree with TRBD1. V gave up 1 base and J gave up 1 base; unmatched junction bases: 2. The length of the CDR3 is 16 residues. Looked up from germline, CDR1 is MGHDK and CDR2 is SYGVNS. DNA for the CDR3: TGTGCCAGCAGTGAATGGACAGGGGGCGCGAACACTGAAGCTTTCTTT. It encodes CASSEWTGGANTEAFF.

CDR3 in amino acids: CASSLVRDHYEQYF. In DNA, the CDR3 is TGTGCCAGCAGCTTAGTCCGGGATCATTACGAGCAGTACTTC. The chain links TRBV7-9 to TRBJ2-7; D might be TRBD2 (5 bases). V gave up 1 base and J gave up 4 bases, with 11 bases separating them. CDR3 length equals 14 residues. Per germline, CDR1 SEHNR and CDR2 FQNEAQ (reference sequence).